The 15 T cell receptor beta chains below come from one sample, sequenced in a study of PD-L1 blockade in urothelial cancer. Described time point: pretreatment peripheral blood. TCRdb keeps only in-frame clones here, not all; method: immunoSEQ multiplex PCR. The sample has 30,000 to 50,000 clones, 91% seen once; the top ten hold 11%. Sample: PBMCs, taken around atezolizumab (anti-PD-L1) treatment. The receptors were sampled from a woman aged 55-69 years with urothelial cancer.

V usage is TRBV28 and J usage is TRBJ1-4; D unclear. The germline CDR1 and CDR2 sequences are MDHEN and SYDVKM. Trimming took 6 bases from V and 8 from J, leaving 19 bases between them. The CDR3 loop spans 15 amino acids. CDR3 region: CASRQSKGGVEKLFF. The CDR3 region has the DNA TGTGCCAGCAGACAGAGTAAGGGAGGCGTGGAAAAACTGTTTTTT.

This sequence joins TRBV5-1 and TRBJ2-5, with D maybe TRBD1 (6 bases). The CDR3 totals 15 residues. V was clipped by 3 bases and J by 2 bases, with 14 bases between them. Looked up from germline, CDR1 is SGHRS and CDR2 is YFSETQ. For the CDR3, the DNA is TGCGCCAGCAGCTCCGGCCAAACAGGGCAAGAGACCCAGTACTTC. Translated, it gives CASSSGQTGQETQYF. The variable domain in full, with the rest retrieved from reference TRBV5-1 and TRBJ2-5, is KAGVTQTPRYLIKTRGQQVTLSCSPISGHRSVSWYQQTPGQGLQFLFEYFSETQRNKGNFPGRFSGRQFSNSRSEMNVSTLELGDSALYLCASSSGQTGQETQYFGPGTRLLVL.

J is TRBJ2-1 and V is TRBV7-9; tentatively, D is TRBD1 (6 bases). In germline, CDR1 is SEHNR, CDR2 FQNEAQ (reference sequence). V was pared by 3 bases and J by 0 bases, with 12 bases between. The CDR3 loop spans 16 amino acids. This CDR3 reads CASSLHRDSSYNEQFF. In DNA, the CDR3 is TGTGCCAGCAGCTTGCACAGGGATAGCTCCTACAATGAGCAGTTCTTC. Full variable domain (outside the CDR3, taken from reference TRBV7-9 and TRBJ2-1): DTGVSQNPRHKITKRGQNVTFRCDPISEHNRLYWYRQTLGQGPEFLTYFQNEAQLEKSRLLSDRFSAERPKGSFSTLEIQRTEQGDSAMYLCASSLHRDSSYNEQFFGPGTRLTVL.

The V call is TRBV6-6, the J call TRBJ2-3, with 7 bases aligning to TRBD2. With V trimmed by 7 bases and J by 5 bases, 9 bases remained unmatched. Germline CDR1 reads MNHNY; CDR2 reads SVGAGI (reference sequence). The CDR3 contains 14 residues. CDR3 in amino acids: CASKGEGRVDTQYF. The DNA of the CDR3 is TGTGCCAGCAAAGGGGAGGGACGGGTAGATACGCAGTATTTT.

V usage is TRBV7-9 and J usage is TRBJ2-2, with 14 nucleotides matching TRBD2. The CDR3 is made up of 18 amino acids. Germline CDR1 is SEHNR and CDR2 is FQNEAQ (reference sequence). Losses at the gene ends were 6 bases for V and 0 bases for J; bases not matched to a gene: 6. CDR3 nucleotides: TGTGCCAGCAGGTTGTCGGGACTAGCGGGAGCGAACACCGGGGAGCTGTTTTTT. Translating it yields CASRLSGLAGANTGELFF.

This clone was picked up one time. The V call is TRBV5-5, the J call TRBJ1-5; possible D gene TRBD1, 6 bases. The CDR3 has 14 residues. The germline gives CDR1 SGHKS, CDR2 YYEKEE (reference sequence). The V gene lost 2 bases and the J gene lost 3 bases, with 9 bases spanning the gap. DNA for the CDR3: TGTGCCAGCAGCTTTTCAGGGGACAATCAGCCCCAGCATTTT. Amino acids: CASSFSGDNQPQHF.

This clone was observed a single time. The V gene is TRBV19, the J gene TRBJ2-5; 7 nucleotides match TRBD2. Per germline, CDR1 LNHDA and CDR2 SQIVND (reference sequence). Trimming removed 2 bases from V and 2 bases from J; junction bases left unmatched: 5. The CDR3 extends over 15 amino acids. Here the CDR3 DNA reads TGTGCCAGTAGTATATACGGCGGGAGTCAAGAGACCCAGTACTTC. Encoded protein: CASSIYGGSQETQYF.

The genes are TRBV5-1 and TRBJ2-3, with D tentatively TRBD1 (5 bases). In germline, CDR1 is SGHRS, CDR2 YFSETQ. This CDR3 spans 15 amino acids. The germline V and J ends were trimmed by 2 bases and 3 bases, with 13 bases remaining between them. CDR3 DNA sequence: TGCGCCAGCAGCTTATTAGTGAGACAGACAGATACGCAGTATTTT. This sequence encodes CASSLLVRQTDTQYF.

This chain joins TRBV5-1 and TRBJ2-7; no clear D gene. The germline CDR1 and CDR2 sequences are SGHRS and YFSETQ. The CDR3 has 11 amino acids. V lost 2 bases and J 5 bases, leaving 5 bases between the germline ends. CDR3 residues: CASSFRDEQYF. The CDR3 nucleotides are TGCGCCAGCAGCTTTCGAGACGAGCAGTACTTC.

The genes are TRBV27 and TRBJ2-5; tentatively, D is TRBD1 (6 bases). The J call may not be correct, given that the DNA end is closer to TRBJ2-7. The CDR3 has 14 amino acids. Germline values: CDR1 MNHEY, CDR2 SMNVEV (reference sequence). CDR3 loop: CASSPRTVSYEQYF. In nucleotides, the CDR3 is TGTGCCAGCAGTCCCCGGACAGTCTCCTACGAGCAGTACTTC.

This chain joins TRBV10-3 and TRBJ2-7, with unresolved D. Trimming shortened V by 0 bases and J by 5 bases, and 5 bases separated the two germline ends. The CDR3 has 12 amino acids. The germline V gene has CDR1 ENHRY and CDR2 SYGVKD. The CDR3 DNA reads TGTGCCATCAGTGAGTCGGGCGACGAGCAGTACTTC. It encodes CAISESGDEQYF.

CDR3 residues: CASSDRPYGYTF. The DNA of the CDR3 is TGTGCCAGCAGCGACAGGCCGTATGGCTACACCTTC. This sequence joins TRBV28 and TRBJ1-2, with a possible D match to TRBD1 (6 bases). The CDR3 covers 12 residues. V gave up 6 bases and J gave up 5 bases, with 10 bases separating them. CDR1 is MDHEN and CDR2 is SYDVKM in the germline V gene.

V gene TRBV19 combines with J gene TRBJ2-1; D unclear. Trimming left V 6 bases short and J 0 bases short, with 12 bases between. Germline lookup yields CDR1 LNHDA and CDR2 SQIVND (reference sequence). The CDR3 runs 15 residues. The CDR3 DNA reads TGTGCCAGTAGGCGAGGCGGAGCCTCCTACAATGAGCAGTTCTTC. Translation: CASRRGGASYNEQFF.

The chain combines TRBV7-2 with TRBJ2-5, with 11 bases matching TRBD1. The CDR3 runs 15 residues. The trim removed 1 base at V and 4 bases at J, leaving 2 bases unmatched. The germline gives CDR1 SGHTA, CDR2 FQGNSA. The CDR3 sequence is CASSLGTGGRETQYF. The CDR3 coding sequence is TGTGCCAGCAGCTTAGGGACAGGGGGCAGAGAGACCCAGTACTTC.

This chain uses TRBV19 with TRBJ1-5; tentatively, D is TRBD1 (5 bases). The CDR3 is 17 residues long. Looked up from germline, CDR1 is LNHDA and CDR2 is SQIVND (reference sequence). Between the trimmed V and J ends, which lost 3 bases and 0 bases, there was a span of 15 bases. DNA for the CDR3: TGTGCCAGTAGTATGGTGGGGGGAGACTTTAGCAATCAGCCCCAGCATTTT. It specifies CASSMVGGDFSNQPQHF.